These 10 T cell receptor beta chains were all obtained from the same sample, sequenced in a study of blood T cells in healthy people across ages. A second about 7 to 11 cycle PCR used barcoded and J-beta primers. TCRdb re-called the 5' RACE reads with MiXCR, one entry per CDR3 protein. Among roughly 1,100,000 distinct CDR3 sequences listed, almost 25% were seen once. The same data also went into a second study, on T cells of mothers and their children.

The sample consisted of blood. Receptors were obtained from a girl aged 2-9 years in good health.

The chain joins TRBV27 to TRBJ2-5, with TRBD1 as a possible D gene (6 bases). Germline CDR1 reads MNHEY; CDR2 reads SMNVEV (reference sequence). Trimming stripped 7 bases from V and 7 bases from J, with 10 bases between. The CDR3 loop spans 11 amino acids. In DNA form, the CDR3 reads TGTGCCAGCACCCTAGGGGGGACCCAGTACTTC. It yields the protein CASTLGGTQYF.

This clonotype was seen more than once but under ten times. The gene calls are TRBV28 and TRBJ1-1; no reliable D call. The CDR3 sequence is 13 residues long. Trimming took 5 bases from V and 1 from J, leaving 8 bases between them. Germline values: CDR1 MDHEN, CDR2 SYDVKM. CDR3 sequence (DNA): TGTGCCAGCAGTCAGCTCGAGAACACTGAAGCTTTCTTT. It encodes CASSQLENTEAFF.

V usage is TRBV29-1 and J usage is TRBJ2-1; either TRBD1 or TRBD2 may fit D (6 bases each). CDR3 length equals 12 residues. CDR1 is SQVTM, CDR2 ANQGSEA, per germline. V was shortened by 7 bases and J by 6 bases, with 13 bases between the two germline ends. CDR3: CSADRGRNEQFF. The CDR3 bases are TGCAGCGCAGACCGGGGGCGCAATGAGCAGTTCTTC.

This clonotype was found a few times. The chain uses TRBV2 and TRBJ2-5; perhaps TRBD1 as D (5 bases). CDR1 and CDR2 from the germline V gene are SNHLY and FYNNEI. CDR3 length: 13 amino acids. Trimming pared 6 bases from V and 5 bases from J, leaving 13 bases between. CDR3 sequence reads: CASRAQGSETQYF. CDR3 coding DNA: TGTGCCAGCAGGGCCCAGGGTAGCGAGACCCAGTACTTC.

This clonotype was seen more than once but under ten times. This chain links TRBV27 with TRBJ2-3; a weak D match, TRBD2 (5 bases). With 2 bases removed from V and 4 bases from J, the gap between germline ends came to 16 bases. This CDR3 region has 16 residues. Germline V gene lookup returns CDR1 MNHEY and CDR2 SMNVEV (reference sequence). The CDR3 loop reads CASSLIGEFSADTQYF. The CDR3 nucleotides read TGTGCCAGCAGTTTAATCGGGGAGTTTAGCGCAGATACGCAGTATTTT.

This clonotype was observed a few times. The DNA for the CDR3 is TGTGCCAGCAGCTTAGATGGAGGCCTAGAACTGTTTTTT. It translates to CASSLDGGLELFF. The chain couples TRBV7-9 to TRBJ1-4; D is ambiguous. Germline CDR1 is SEHNR and CDR2 is FQNEAQ (reference sequence). Trimming cost V 1 base and J 12 bases, with 12 bases left between them. The CDR3 contains 13 residues.

The V call is TRBV6-6, the J call TRBJ2-5; D remains ambiguous. V was trimmed by 2 bases and J by 3 bases, leaving 10 bases between them. Looked up from germline, CDR1 is MNHNY and CDR2 is SVGAGI (reference sequence). This CDR3 comprises 14 residues. The CDR3 protein is CASSYHNGEETQYF. CDR3 nucleotide sequence: TGTGCCAGCAGTTACCATAATGGGGAAGAGACCCAGTACTTC.

In its sample, this clonotype was seen a few times. V is TRBV5-1 and J is TRBJ2-5; D call uncertain. Germline CDR1 SGHRS, CDR2 YFSETQ. The CDR3 is 18 residues long. The ends were cut back, 6 bases at V and 1 base at J, with 25 bases in the middle. The CDR3, as DNA: TGCGCCAGCACCACACCACTTCTTGGTACCCAGTCCCAAGAGACCCAGTACTTC. As protein: CASTTPLLGTQSQETQYF. Supplemented by reference TRBV5-1 and TRBJ2-5, the full variable domain reads KAGVTQTPRYLIKTRGQQVTLSCSPISGHRSVSWYQQTPGQGLQFLFEYFSETQRNKGNFPGRFSGRQFSNSRSEMNVSTLELGDSALYLCASTTPLLGTQSQETQYFGPGTRLLVL.

V and J are TRBV20-1 and TRBJ2-1; perhaps TRBD2 as D (6 bases). The CDR3 runs 16 residues. Trimming stripped 3 bases from V and 2 bases from J, with 17 bases between. From germline, CDR1 is DFQATT and CDR2 SNEGSKA (reference sequence). In nucleotides, the CDR3 is TGCAGTGCTAGTCTTCTCGGGAGACCCGCCTACAATGAGCAGTTCTTC. The encoded protein is CSASLLGRPAYNEQFF.

This clonotype appeared a few times. The V call is TRBV12-3 or TRBV12-4, the J call TRBJ2-7; D uncertain. The CDR3 contains 13 residues. The germline V and J ends were trimmed by 3 bases and 4 bases, with 10 bases remaining between them. The CDR3 sequence is CASSFVIGYEQYF. The CDR3 DNA reads as TGTGCCAGCAGTTTTGTAATCGGGTACGAGCAGTACTTC.